This T cell receptor beta chain was found in a study of T and B cells in COVID-19 patients. Study background: Blood was sampled from COVID-19 patients who were either actively infected or recovered.

BIOMED2 TRB-A/B primer pools were used in multiplex TRB PCR. From the multiplex PCR reads, TCRdb called clonotypes with MiXCR, one entry per CDR3 protein. The table has 14,000 to 15,000 distinct CDR3 sequences, around 30% seen once. Each TRB amplification used about 230-550 ng of genomic DNA from blood. V lost 3 bases, J lost 8 bases, and 3 bases stayed unmatched. The CDR3 covers 12 residues. Germline assignment: CDR1 SGHDN and CDR2 FVKESK. This clonotype originated in a human donor who had recovered from COVID-19. The J gene is TRBJ1-1, the V gene TRBV14; 7 bases map to TRBD1. Sequencing was done on a sample of blood. The CDR3 reads CASSHQGDEAFF. The CDR3, as DNA: TGTGCCAGCAGCCATCAGGGGGACGAAGCTTTCTTT. Using reference TRBV14 and TRBJ1-1 for the parts outside the CDR3, the full variable domain is EAGVTQFPSHSVIEKGQTVTLRCDPISGHDNLYWYRRVMGKEIKFLLHFVKESKQDESGMPNNRFLAERTGGTYSTLKVQPAELEDSGVYFCASSHQGDEAFFGQGTRLTVV.